Listed here are 22 T cell receptor beta chains from one sample, sequenced in a study of blood T cell repertoires in COVID-19. Here immunoSEQ multiplex PCR was the method, and the copy in TCRdb shows in-frame clones only, minus some. The sample contains 300,000 or so clones, around 83% of which appear only once. Material for sequencing was peripheral blood. The receptors here all came from a woman aged 45-65 years with acute or convalescent COVID-19.

V usage is TRBV6-5 and J usage is TRBJ2-1, with a weak D call TRBD1 (6 bases). Trimming removed 10 bases from V and 5 bases from J, with 12 bases in between. The CDR3 spans 12 residues. CDR1 is MNHEY and CDR2 is SVGAGI in the germline V gene. The CDR3 bases are TGTGCCACCCGGACAGTAAACAATGAGCAGTTCTTC. The encoded protein is CATRTVNNEQFF.

In its sample, this clone was seen once. The chain employs TRBV19 and TRBJ2-3; D ambiguous. This CDR3 comprises 15 residues. Trimming left V 0 bases short and J 6 bases short, with 13 bases between. CDR1 and CDR2 from the germline V gene are LNHDA and SQIVND (reference sequence). The CDR3 loop reads CASSIEGFSLDTQYF. Written as DNA, the CDR3 is TGTGCCAGTAGTATAGAGGGCTTCTCCTTGGATACGCAGTATTTT. The complete variable domain, with remaining parts taken from reference TRBV19 and TRBJ2-3, reads DGGITQSPKYLFRKEGQNVTLSCEQNLNHDAMYWYRQDPGQGLRLIYYSQIVNDFQKGDIAEGYSVSREKKESFPLTVTSAQKNPTAFYLCASSIEGFSLDTQYFGPGTRLTVL.

This clone has only one observation. The rearrangement uses TRBV6-5 and TRBJ1-1, with 7 bases identical to TRBD1. CDR1 is MNHEY and CDR2 is SVGAGI in the germline V gene. CDR3 length: 13 amino acids. Trimming cost V 7 bases and J 7 bases; bases outside gene matches: 9. In DNA, the CDR3 is TGTGCCAGCACCCTAGACAGGGCAGGTGAAGCTTTCTTT. This codes for CASTLDRAGEAFF.

This clone was recorded only once. The chain uses TRBV12-3 or TRBV12-4 and TRBJ2-1, with a possible D match to TRBD1 (5 bases). V was shortened by 3 bases and J by 9 bases, with 6 bases between the two germline ends. The CDR3 runs 11 residues. This CDR3 is CASSFQGEQFF. DNA for the CDR3: TGTGCCAGCAGTTTCCAGGGTGAGCAGTTCTTC.

Details on this clone: The junction shows a germline mismatch at one end, possibly a read error. J is TRBJ1-1 and V is TRBV6-1, with D hard to call. The germline V gene has CDR1 MNHNS and CDR2 SASEGT. This CDR3 has 11 residues. The CDR3, as DNA: TGTGCCAGCAGTGAGTACTCTGATGCTTTCTTT. Its translation: CASSEYSDAFF.

J is TRBJ2-2 and V is TRBV6-5, with a weak D call TRBD1 (6 bases). Between the trimmed V and J ends, which lost 10 bases and 5 bases, there was a span of 11 bases. Germline CDR1 reads MNHEY; CDR2 reads SVGAGI. This CDR3 is built from 12 residues. CDR3 loop: CATGRGTGELFF. The CDR3 bases are TGTGCCACGGGTAGGGGGACCGGGGAGCTGTTTTTT.

The chain joins TRBV19 to TRBJ2-3; D is possibly TRBD2 (6 bases). Per germline, CDR1 LNHDA and CDR2 SQIVND (reference sequence). This CDR3 spans 16 amino acids. V was trimmed by 8 bases and J by 1 base, leaving 19 bases between them. The CDR3 protein is CASLSLGRSGTDTQYF. The DNA of the CDR3 is TGTGCCAGTCTCTCGCTGGGGAGGTCGGGCACAGATACGCAGTATTTT.

V usage is TRBV5-5 and J usage is TRBJ2-3, with D perhaps TRBD2 (7 bases). Germline values: CDR1 SGHKS, CDR2 YYEKEE (reference sequence). V lost 4 bases and J lost 3, with 18 bases in between. CDR3 size: 16 residues. This CDR3 is CASSTTGGGWTDTQYF. The CDR3 DNA is TGTGCCAGCAGCACCACGGGGGGCGGGTGGACAGATACGCAGTATTTT.

A single count supports this clone. The chain recombines TRBV3-1 (or the pseudogene TRBV3-2) with TRBJ2-1; D is unclear. The CDR3 covers 13 residues. V was trimmed by 1 base and J by 4 bases, leaving 5 bases between them. Germline V gives CDR1 LGHDT, CDR2 YNNKEL (reference sequence). CDR3 protein: CASSQGAYNEQFF. The CDR3 DNA sequence: TGTGCCAGCAGCCAAGGGGCGTACAATGAGCAGTTCTTC.

V is TRBV5-1 and J is TRBJ1-6, with 8 nucleotides matching TRBD1. Trimming at V came to 0 bases and at J to 9 bases, leaving 5 bases not matched to a gene. CDR1 and CDR2 (germline): SGHRS, YFSETQ. The CDR3 contains 15 residues. The CDR3 DNA sequence: TGCGCCAGCAGCTTGGGTGGGACAGGTGGTTCACCCCTCCACTTT. It specifies CASSLGGTGGSPLHF.

The chain carries TRBV24-1 and TRBJ2-3; D gene uncertain. The CDR3 sequence is 15 residues long. The V end lost 2 bases, the J end lost 4 bases, and 12 bases lay between the germline ends. Germline-derived CDR1 and CDR2 are KGHDR and SFDVKD. The CDR3 sequence is CATSDSTKTPDTQYF. CDR3 DNA: TGTGCCACCAGTGATTCGACAAAAACCCCAGATACGCAGTATTTT.

The chain has TRBV11-2 and TRBJ1-1; the match to TRBD1 covers 7 bases. Germline V CDR1 and CDR2: SGHAT, FQNNGV. Unmatched junction bases numbered 4, after V lost 5 bases and J lost 4 bases. The CDR3 has 13 amino acids. CDR3 coding DNA: TGTGCCAGCAGCCGTGACAGGGCCACTGAAGCTTTCTTT. It yields the protein CASSRDRATEAFF.

The chain has TRBV27 and TRBJ1-1; 7 bases align to TRBD1. Trimming removed 7 bases from V and 10 bases from J; junction bases left unmatched: 15. Germline V gene sequence: CDR1 MNHEY, CDR2 SMNVEV (reference sequence). The CDR3 runs to 14 residues. CDR3 in DNA: TGTGCCAGCACCTCATCCGGGGACCCAGGGGGAGCTTTCTTT. Translated, it gives CASTSSGDPGGAFF.

CDR3 amino acids: CASSRDNTDTQYF. The DNA of the CDR3 is TGTGCCAGCAGCCGGGACAACACAGATACGCAGTATTTT. The chain is built from TRBV14 and TRBJ2-3; TRBD1 is a possible D gene (6 bases). V lost 4 bases, J lost 2 bases, and 7 bases lay in between. The germline V gene encodes CDR1 SGHDN and CDR2 FVKESK. The CDR3 contains 13 residues.

The chain has TRBV21-1 and TRBJ1-6; TRBD1, the table's D call, lacks a check against the DNA. TRBV21-1 is listed as a pseudogene. This CDR3 has 19 residues. Written as DNA, the CDR3 is TGTGCCAGCAGCAAAACTCTGAGGACAGGGGGTTTTCGGAATTCACCCCTCCACTTT. It specifies CASSKTLRTGGFRNSPLHF.

This clone was detected only once. V and J are TRBV18 and TRBJ1-1, with 8 bases fitting TRBD1. The CDR3 is 13 amino acids. With 3 bases clipped from V and 8 bases from J, the junction kept 5 bases outside the gene matches. Germline V gene sequence: CDR1 KGHSH, CDR2 LQKENI. CDR3 nucleotide sequence: TGTGCCAGCTCACCGACAGGGGCTTTAGAAGCTTTCTTT. Translating gives CASSPTGALEAFF.

This chain joins TRBV5-6 and TRBJ1-5; the match to TRBD1 covers 9 bases. The germline CDR1 and CDR2 sequences are SGHDT and YYEEEE. J was trimmed by 2 bases and V by 7 bases; bases with no gene match: 19. The length of the CDR3 is 19 residues. The chain's CDR3 is CASSTTGQGLSLGNQPQHF. In DNA, the CDR3 is TGTGCCAGCTCTACTACGGGACAGGGCCTCTCCTTGGGCAATCAGCCCCAGCATTTT.

This chain connects TRBV5-1 to TRBJ2-5; 9 bases are shared with TRBD2. V shed 0 bases, J shed 2 bases, and the junction held 8 bases outside the gene matches. The CDR3 sequence is 17 residues long. Germline CDR1 SGHRS, CDR2 YFSETQ. The CDR3 region has the DNA TGCGCCAGCAGCTTGGCCTGGAAAGCGGGGGGTCAAGAGACCCAGTACTTC. This codes for CASSLAWKAGGQETQYF.

J is TRBJ1-2 and V is TRBV12-3 or TRBV12-4, with 8 bases identical to TRBD1. Germline trimming cut 6 bases from V and 2 bases from J; bases unmatched to any gene: 2. The CDR3 has 13 residues. This CDR3 is CASRDRDNYGYTF. The CDR3 DNA reads as TGTGCCAGCAGGGACAGGGACAACTATGGCTACACCTTC.

This clone appeared a single time. The V gene is TRBV7-9, the J gene TRBJ2-5, with D tentatively TRBD1 (5 bases). Trimming took off 7 bases at V and 2 bases at J, with 11 bases between the two ends. CDR1 is SEHNR and CDR2 is FQNEAQ in the germline V gene (reference sequence). CDR3 length equals 13 residues. This CDR3 is CASTTTAQETQYF. The CDR3 DNA reads TGTGCCAGCACGACGACAGCTCAAGAGACCCAGTACTTC.

This rearrangement joins TRBV6-5 to TRBJ1-1, with D tentatively TRBD1 (5 bases). CDR3 size: 13 residues. V lost 7 bases to trimming and J lost 0 bases, with 9 bases between them. Germline-derived CDR1 and CDR2 are MNHEY and SVGAGI. The CDR3 here is CASMGLMNTEAFF. The CDR3 DNA reads as TGTGCCAGCATGGGACTTATGAACACTGAAGCTTTCTTT.

The chain couples TRBV20-1 to TRBJ1-1, with TRBD1 as a possible D gene (6 bases). Germline CDR1 DFQATT, CDR2 SNEGSKA (reference sequence). V gave up 3 bases and J gave up 8 bases, with 16 bases separating them. This CDR3 is 13 amino acids long. This CDR3 is CSASRGQSDEAFF. CDR3 in DNA: TGCAGTGCTAGTCGGGGACAAAGCGACGAAGCTTTCTTT.